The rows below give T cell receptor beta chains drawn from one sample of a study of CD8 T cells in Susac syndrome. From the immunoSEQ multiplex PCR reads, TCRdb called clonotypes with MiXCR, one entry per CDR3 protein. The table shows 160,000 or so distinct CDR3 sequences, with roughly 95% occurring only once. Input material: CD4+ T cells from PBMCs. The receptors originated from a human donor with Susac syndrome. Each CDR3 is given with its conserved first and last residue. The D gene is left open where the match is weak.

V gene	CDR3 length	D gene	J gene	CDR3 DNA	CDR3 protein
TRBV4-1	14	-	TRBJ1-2	TGCGCCAGCAGCCAAGATCCCGGGAACTATGGCTACACCTTC	CASSQDPGNYGYTF
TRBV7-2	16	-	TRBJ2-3	TGTGCCAGCAGCTTAGTTCGGACACGATTCACAGATACGCAGTATTTT	CASSLVRTRFTDTQYF
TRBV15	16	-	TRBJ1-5	TGTGCCACCAGCAGACCGGACGGACCAGGGAATCAGCCCCAGCATTTT	CATSRPDGPGNQPQHF
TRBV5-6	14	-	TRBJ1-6	TGTGCCAGCAGCTTGAGGCAGCTGAATTCACCCCTCCACTTT	CASSLRQLNSPLHF
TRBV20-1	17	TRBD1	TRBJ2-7	TGCAGTGCTATTGGGCCGACAGGGTATTCGGCCGACTATGTGCAGTACTTC	CSAIGPTGYSADYVQYF
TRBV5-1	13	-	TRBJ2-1	TGCGCCAGCAGCGGGGGACTCAACAATGAGCAGTTCTTC	CASSGGLNNEQFF
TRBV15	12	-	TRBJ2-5	TGTGCCACCAGCAGAGATCCAGGTGGCCAGTACTTC	CATSRDPGGQYF
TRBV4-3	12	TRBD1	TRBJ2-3	TGCGCCAGCAGCCTAGACAGGGGTACGCAGTATTTT	CASSLDRGTQYF
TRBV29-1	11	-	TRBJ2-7	TGCAGCGCTGGGTCCTCCTACGAGCAGTACTTC	CSAGSSYEQYF
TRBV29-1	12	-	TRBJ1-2	TGCAGCGTTGTAACCCAAGGGGAAGGCTACACCTTC	CSVVTQGEGYTF
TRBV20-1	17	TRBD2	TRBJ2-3	TGCAGTGCTAGAGATCCTTGGGCTAGCGGGGGAACAGATACGCAGTATTTT	CSARDPWASGGTDTQYF
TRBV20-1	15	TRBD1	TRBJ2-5	TGCAGTGCTAGAGATCGGGGACAGCCCCAAGAGACCCAGTACTTC	CSARDRGQPQETQYF
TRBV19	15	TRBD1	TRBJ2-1	TGTGCCAGTGTCAGGGGGGACAGGGGTCTGGATGAGCAGTTCTTC	CASVRGDRGLDEQFF
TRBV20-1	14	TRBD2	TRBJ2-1	TGCAGTGCTACGCTAGCGGGGGGCCTAAATGAGCAGTTCTTC	CSATLAGGLNEQFF